These T cell receptor beta chains were read from a single sample in a study of early T cells in non-severe SARS-CoV-2 infection. TCRdb called the 5' RACE reads again in MiXCR, with one record for every CDR3 protein. The data show roughly 57,000 distinct CDR3 sequences, with less than 15% seen just once and roughly 9.3% held by the top ten. The sample here was whole blood, taken at baseline. These receptors were collected from an adult who was a healthcare worker with PCR-confirmed SARS-CoV-2 infection or an uninfected control (not recorded which). Both conserved end residues are part of each CDR3. Each record gives: CDR3 length, J gene, V gene, clone size, CDR3 protein. Only part of the rows carry a size: once, few, many, or a class if the clone is expanded.

>14|TRBJ1-1|TRBV7-6|NA
CASSFGTGNSEAFF
>13|TRBJ2-7|TRBV30|NA
CAWNGRGSYEQYF
>14|TRBJ1-1|TRBV11-2|many
CASSLAAGGTEAFF
>13|TRBJ2-2|TRBV7-9|many
CASGTGVTGELFF
>16|TRBJ2-5|TRBV4-1|NA
CASSQERTGGLETQYF
>18|TRBJ1-2|TRBV18|NA
CASSPFDRVSLTNYGYTF
>13|TRBJ1-1|TRBV29-1|few
CSLQGAVDTEAFF
>15|TRBJ2-7|TRBV5-1|few
CASSWGTTNSYEQYF
>16|TRBJ2-3|TRBV7-9|many
CASNPERGGLTDTQYF
>15|TRBJ2-7|TRBV7-9|many
CASSSLRVGPYEQYF
>12|TRBJ2-7|TRBV20-1|few
CSARTGAYEQYF
>17|TRBJ2-1|TRBV5-4|NA
CASSETRLAGTYNEQFF
>14|TRBJ2-3|TRBV10-3|few
CAISLTGPTDTQYF
>15|TRBJ1-5|TRBV18|NA
CASSPDRGTNQPQHF
>16|TRBJ1-2|TRBV6-2/TRBV6-3|few
CASTSPMTQSNYGYTF
>15|TRBJ1-5|TRBV7-9|NA
CASSLGGFSNQPQHF
>19|TRBJ2-7|TRBV6-2/TRBV6-3|NA
CASSYSVETGTGGRNEQYF
>15|TRBJ2-1|TRBV7-3|many
CASSLNGLFHNEQFF
>16|TRBJ1-6|TRBV28|few
CASSLWRGTGNSPLHF
>16|TRBJ2-7|TRBV12-3/TRBV12-4|few
CASSSWGGLSSYEQYF
>15|TRBJ2-3|TRBV7-9|NA
CASSLFSRGTDTQYF
>11|TRBJ2-3|TRBV7-9|many
CASSSRDTQYF